The entry below describes one T cell receptor beta chain. Its antigen remains unknown. Researchers ran the PCR with 60 Vbeta and 13 Jbeta primers. The repertoire was sequenced with immunoSEQ multiplex PCR; TCRdb's copy has only in-frame clones and lacks some. The sample records under 150,000 clones, just under 85% being singletons. The sample originates from a study of cytomegalovirus exposure and HLA in healthy donors. Findings and limits, study-wide: In a later analysis, approximately 18,000 TCR beta sequences were associated with HLA alleles at 0.05 false discovery rate. Judged likely to be a sequencing artifact was a cluster of highly shared sequence variants.

This clonotype was sampled from a boy aged 2-9 years in good health and CMV-seronegative. Sequencing was done on a sample of PBMCs.

The CDR3: CASSPLAGVGQGEQFF. CDR3 nucleotides: TGTGCCAGCAGCCCCCTAGCGGGAGTGGGCCAGGGTGAGCAGTTCTTC. The chain recombines TRBV5-4 with TRBJ2-1; 10 nucleotides line up with TRBD2. Per germline, CDR1 SGHNT and CDR2 YYREEE (reference sequence). CDR3 size: 16 residues. V was clipped by 4 bases and J by 9 bases; unmatched bases: 13.